This entry describes one T cell receptor beta chain. The CDR3 is 12 amino acids. Germline CDR1 reads MNHEY; CDR2 reads SMNVEV (reference sequence). The sample is drawn from a study of T cells expressing NK-cell markers. TCRdb re-called the 5' RACE reads and shows each CDR3 protein once, DNA omitted. This sample contains 120,000 to 150,000 distinct CDR3 sequences. The V and J genes are TRBV27 and TRBJ2-1; the TCRdb call, TRBD2, lacks DNA for checking. This receptor was identified in a man younger than 30 in good health. The specimen was blood T cells: a sorted CD56 or NKG2C T cell subset, CD4+ or CD8+ T cells, or bulk PBMC T cells (not recorded which). Here the CDR3 reads CATRLEYNEQFF.